This T cell receptor (beta chain) was sequenced in a study of blood T cell repertoires in COVID-19. The CDR3 covers 15 residues. V gave up 6 bases and J gave up 4 bases; unmatched junction bases: 9. Germline CDR1 SNHLY, CDR2 FYNNEI. Profiled with immunoSEQ multiplex PCR; TCRdb holds only in-frame clones, not every one. The profile shows under 250,000 clones, around 86% of them singletons. The sample comprised peripheral blood. The chain carries TRBV2 and TRBJ1-3; 7 nucleotides align to TRBD1. This clonotype was obtained from a woman older than 75 with COVID-19, enrolled during active disease. In DNA form, the CDR3 reads TGTGCCAGCAGGACGGAGGGACAGAGAGGAAACACCATATATTTT. It is translated as CASRTEGQRGNTIYF.